The source of this T cell receptor beta chain is a study of blood T cell repertoires in COVID-19. Study-wide context: The United States, Italy and Spain provided the acute and convalescent COVID-19 samples.

Assay used: immunoSEQ multiplex PCR; TCRdb lists only in-frame clones, some missing. The top ten hold 15% of the sample, which has around 140,000 clones, roughly four fifths seen once. The CDR3 spans 15 residues. The V gene lost 7 bases and the J gene lost 2 bases, with 19 bases spanning the gap. Germline V gene data show CDR1 as SGHRS and CDR2 as YFSETQ. The sample was peripheral blood. This chain connects TRBV5-1 to TRBJ2-7; the D gene is possibly TRBD2 (6 bases). The source is a human donor with acute or convalescent COVID-19. The donor label of this sample is uncertain. This chain's CDR3 is CASHTTGVGTYEQYF. CDR3 sequence (DNA): TGCGCCAGCCATACGACGGGGGTTGGGACCTACGAGCAGTACTTC.